The 9 T cell receptor beta chains listed next were all sequenced from one sample in a study of blood T cell repertoires in COVID-19. The data were produced by immunoSEQ multiplex PCR, yet TCRdb's version contains in-frame clones alone and is incomplete. This sample has some 260,000 clones, with approximately 86% found just once. Specimen: peripheral blood. These receptors originate from a human donor in a cohort sampled during active COVID-19.

V gene TRBV11-2 combines with J gene TRBJ2-6; D gene ambiguous. The V end lost 5 bases, the J end lost 0 bases, and 5 bases lay between the germline ends. Germline CDR1 reads SGHAT; CDR2 reads FQNNGV. The CDR3 has 14 residues. The CDR3 reads CASSASSGANVLTF. The CDR3 nucleotides are TGTGCCAGCAGCGCGAGCTCTGGGGCCAACGTCCTGACTTTC.

CDR3: CASSLALEVPGYTF. CDR3 DNA: TGTGCCAGCAGCTTAGCGTTGGAGGTCCCTGGCTACACCTTC. This chain connects TRBV7-8 to TRBJ1-2; D is unclear. Germline-derived CDR1 and CDR2 are SGHVS and FQNEAQ. There are 14 residues in the CDR3. The V end was cut by 0 bases, the J end by 7 bases, with 12 bases between.

This clone has a single count. The J gene is TRBJ2-1, the V gene TRBV19; 13 bases match TRBD2. Germline V CDR1 and CDR2: LNHDA, SQIVND (reference sequence). With V trimmed by 2 bases and J by 6 bases, 22 bases remained unmatched. The CDR3 extends over 22 amino acids. The CDR3 loop is CASSIPRGRTSGSLFRGNEQFF. CDR3 DNA sequence: TGTGCCAGTAGTATACCCCGCGGGCGGACTAGCGGGAGTTTATTCAGGGGCAATGAGCAGTTCTTC.

Concerning this clone: This sample includes further DNA sequences coding for the same CDR3. The V gene is TRBV6-5, the J gene TRBJ1-1; possibly TRBD1 for D (6 bases). V was pared by 5 bases and J by 4 bases, with 8 bases between. There are 12 residues in the CDR3. CDR1 is MNHEY, CDR2 SVGAGI, per germline. CDR3 sequence: CASSRGGTEAFF. The CDR3 nucleotides are TGTGCCAGCAGTCGAGGGGGCACTGAAGCTTTCTTT.

The gene calls are TRBV3-1 (or the pseudogene TRBV3-2) and TRBJ2-7, with TRBD1 identical over 11 bases. V shed 3 bases and J 4 bases; nucleotides not matched to a gene: 11. The CDR3 sequence is 17 residues long. CDR1 and CDR2 (germline): LGHDT, YNNKEL (reference sequence). DNA of the CDR3: TGTGCCAGCAGCCATCGCCCGACCGGGACAGGGGGGTACGAGCAGTACTTC. Translating it yields CASSHRPTGTGGYEQYF.

V is TRBV6-5 and J is TRBJ1-1; tentative D call: TRBD1 (6 bases). CDR1 is MNHEY and CDR2 is SVGAGI in the germline V gene. This CDR3 contains 15 residues. Trimming took 2 bases from V and 5 from J, leaving 15 bases between them. DNA for the CDR3: TGTGCCAGCAGTTACACCGCGGGGGCAAAGACTGAAGCTTTCTTT. Translated: CASSYTAGAKTEAFF.

This sequence joins TRBV7-2 and TRBJ2-7; D is ambiguous. Germline values: CDR1 SGHTA, CDR2 FQGNSA. The CDR3 has 13 residues. The V end lost 1 base, the J end lost 4 bases, and 8 bases lay between the germline ends. In DNA form, the CDR3 reads TGTGCCAGCAGCTTAGTCGCTGAGTACGAGCAGTACTTC. Translated: CASSLVAEYEQYF.

The chain recombines TRBV29-1 with TRBJ2-7, with 7 positions matching TRBD1. The germline CDR1 and CDR2 sequences are SQVTM and ANQGSEA. This CDR3 is 15 amino acids long. J was trimmed by 0 bases and V by 4 bases; bases with no gene match: 9. In DNA form, the CDR3 reads TGCAGCGTTGGAGTCCTGTGGGACAGCTCCTACGAGCAGTACTTC. It translates to CSVGVLWDSSYEQYF.

Here the CDR3 reads CASSASTGATAEAFF. DNA for the CDR3: TGTGCCAGCAGCGCCTCGACAGGGGCTACCGCTGAAGCTTTCTTT. This sequence joins TRBV9 and TRBJ1-1, with 8 bases fitting TRBD1. J lost 6 bases, V lost 3 bases, and 10 bases had no gene match. Germline V lookup: CDR1 SGDLS, CDR2 YYNGEE. The CDR3 length is 15 residues.